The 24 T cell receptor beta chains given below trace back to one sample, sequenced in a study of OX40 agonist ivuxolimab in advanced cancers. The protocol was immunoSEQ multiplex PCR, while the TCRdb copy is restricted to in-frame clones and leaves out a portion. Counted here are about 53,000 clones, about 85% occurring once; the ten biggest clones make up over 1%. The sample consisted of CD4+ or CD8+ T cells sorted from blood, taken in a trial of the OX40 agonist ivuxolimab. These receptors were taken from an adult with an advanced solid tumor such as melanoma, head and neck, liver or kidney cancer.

The CDR3 DNA reads as TGTGCCAGCAGCATAGGACAGGGAGCTAACTATGGCTACACCTTC. This encodes CASSIGQGANYGYTF. The chain joins TRBV7-8 to TRBJ1-2; 8 bases are a match to TRBD1. The junction had 5 bases not matched to a gene; V was cut back by 5 bases and J by 0 bases. CDR1 is SGHVS, CDR2 FQNEAQ, per germline. This CDR3 is 15 amino acids long.

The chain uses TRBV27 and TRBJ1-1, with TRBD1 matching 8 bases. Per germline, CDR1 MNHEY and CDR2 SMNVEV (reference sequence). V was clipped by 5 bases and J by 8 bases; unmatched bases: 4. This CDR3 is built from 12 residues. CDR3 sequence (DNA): TGTGCCAGCAGTGGACAGGGTGGGGAAGCTTTCTTT. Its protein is CASSGQGGEAFF.

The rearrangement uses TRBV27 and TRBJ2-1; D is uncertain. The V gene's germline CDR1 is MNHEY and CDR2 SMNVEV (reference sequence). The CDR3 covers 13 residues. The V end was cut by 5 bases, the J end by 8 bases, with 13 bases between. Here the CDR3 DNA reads TGTGCCAGCAGTCCGATTAACCGGGATGAGCAGTTCTTC. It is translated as CASSPINRDEQFF.

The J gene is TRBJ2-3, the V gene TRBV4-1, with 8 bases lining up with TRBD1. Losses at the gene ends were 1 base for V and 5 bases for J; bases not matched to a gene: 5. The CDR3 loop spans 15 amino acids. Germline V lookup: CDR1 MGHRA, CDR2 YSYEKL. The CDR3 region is CASSQAGQGEDTQYF. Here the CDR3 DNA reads TGCGCCAGCAGCCAAGCCGGACAGGGTGAAGATACGCAGTATTTT.

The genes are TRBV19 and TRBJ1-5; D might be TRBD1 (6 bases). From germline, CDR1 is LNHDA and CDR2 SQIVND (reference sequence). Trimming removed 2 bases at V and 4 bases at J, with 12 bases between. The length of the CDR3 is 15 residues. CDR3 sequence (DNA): TGTGCCAGTAGTATAAGACAGGAAGGGAATCAGCCCCAGCATTTT. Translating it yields CASSIRQEGNQPQHF.

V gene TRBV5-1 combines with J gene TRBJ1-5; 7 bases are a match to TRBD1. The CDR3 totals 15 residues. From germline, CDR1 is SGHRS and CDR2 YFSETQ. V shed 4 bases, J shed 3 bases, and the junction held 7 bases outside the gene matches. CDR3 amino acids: CASSNRGFLNQPQHF. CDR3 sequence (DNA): TGCGCCAGCAGCAACAGGGGCTTCCTCAATCAGCCCCAGCATTTT.

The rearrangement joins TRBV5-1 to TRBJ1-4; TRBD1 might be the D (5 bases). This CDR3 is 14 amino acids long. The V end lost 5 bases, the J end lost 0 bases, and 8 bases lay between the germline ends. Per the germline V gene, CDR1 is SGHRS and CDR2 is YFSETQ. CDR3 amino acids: CASRRQTTNEKLFF. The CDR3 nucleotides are TGCGCCAGCAGGCGACAGACAACTAATGAAAAACTGTTTTTT.

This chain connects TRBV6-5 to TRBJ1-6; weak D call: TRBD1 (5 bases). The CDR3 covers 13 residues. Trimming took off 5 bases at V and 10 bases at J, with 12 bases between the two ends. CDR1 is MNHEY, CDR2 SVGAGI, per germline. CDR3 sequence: CASSKQDRSPLHF. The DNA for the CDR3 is TGTGCCAGCAGTAAACAGGACCGCTCACCCCTCCACTTT.

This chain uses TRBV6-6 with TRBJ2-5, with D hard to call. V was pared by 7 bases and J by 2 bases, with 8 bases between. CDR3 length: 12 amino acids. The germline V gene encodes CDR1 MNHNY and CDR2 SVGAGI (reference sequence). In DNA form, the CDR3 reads TGTGCCAGCACTGGACCACAAGAGACCCAGTACTTC. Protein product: CASTGPQETQYF.

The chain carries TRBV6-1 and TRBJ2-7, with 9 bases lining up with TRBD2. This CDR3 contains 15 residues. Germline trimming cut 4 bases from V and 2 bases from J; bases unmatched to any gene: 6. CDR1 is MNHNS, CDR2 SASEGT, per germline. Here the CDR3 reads CASSGGLAGTYEQYF. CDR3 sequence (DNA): TGTGCCAGCAGTGGTGGGCTAGCGGGAACCTACGAGCAGTACTTC.

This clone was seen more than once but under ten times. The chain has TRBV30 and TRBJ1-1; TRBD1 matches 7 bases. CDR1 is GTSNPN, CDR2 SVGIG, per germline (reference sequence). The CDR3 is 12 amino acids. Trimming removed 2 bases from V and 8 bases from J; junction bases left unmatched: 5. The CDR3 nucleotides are TGTGCCTGGAGTTTCTTGGACAGGGAAGCTTTCTTT. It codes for CAWSFLDREAFF.

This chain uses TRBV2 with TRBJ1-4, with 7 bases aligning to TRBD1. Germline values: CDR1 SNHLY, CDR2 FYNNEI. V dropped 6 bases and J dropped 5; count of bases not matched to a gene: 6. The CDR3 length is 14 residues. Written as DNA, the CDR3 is TGTGCCAGCAGGGGGACAGTGATGAATGAAAAACTGTTTTTT. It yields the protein CASRGTVMNEKLFF.

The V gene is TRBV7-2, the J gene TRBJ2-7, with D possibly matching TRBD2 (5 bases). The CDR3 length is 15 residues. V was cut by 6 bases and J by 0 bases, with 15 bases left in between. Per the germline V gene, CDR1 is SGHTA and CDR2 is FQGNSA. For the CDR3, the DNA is TGTGCCAGCAGTCCCTATGCGGGCCACTCCTACGAGCAGTACTTC. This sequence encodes CASSPYAGHSYEQYF.

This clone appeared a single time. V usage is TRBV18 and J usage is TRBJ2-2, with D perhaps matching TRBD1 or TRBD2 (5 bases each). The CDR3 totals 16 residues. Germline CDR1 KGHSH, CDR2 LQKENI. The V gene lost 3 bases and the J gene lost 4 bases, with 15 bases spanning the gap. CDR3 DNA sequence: TGTGCCAGCTCACCCGGGGCAAGCCTCTTCACCGGGGAGCTGTTTTTT. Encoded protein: CASSPGASLFTGELFF. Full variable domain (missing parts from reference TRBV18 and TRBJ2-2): NAGVMQNPRHLVRRRGQEARLRCSPMKGHSHVYWYRQLPEEGLKFMVYLQKENIIDESGMPKERFSAEFPKEGPSILRIQQVVRGDSAAYFCASSPGASLFTGELFFGEGSRLTVL.

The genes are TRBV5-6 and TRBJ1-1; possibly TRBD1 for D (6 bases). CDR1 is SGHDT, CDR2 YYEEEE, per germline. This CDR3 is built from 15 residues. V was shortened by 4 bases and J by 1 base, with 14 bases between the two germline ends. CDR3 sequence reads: CASSQLNRENTEAFF. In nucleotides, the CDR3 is TGTGCCAGCAGCCAATTGAACAGGGAGAACACTGAAGCTTTCTTT. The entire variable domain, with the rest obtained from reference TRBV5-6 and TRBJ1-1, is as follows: DAGVTQSPTHLIKTRGQQVTLRCSPKSGHDTVSWYQQALGQGPQFIFQYYEEEERQRGNFPDRFSGHQFPNYSSELNVNALLLGDSALYLCASSQLNRENTEAFFGQGTRLTVV.

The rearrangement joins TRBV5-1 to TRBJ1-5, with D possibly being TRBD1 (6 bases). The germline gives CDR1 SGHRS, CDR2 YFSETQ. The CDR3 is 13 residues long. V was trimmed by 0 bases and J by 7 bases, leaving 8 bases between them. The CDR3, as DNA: TGCGCCAGCAGCTTGGACAGGGACCAGCCCCAGCATTTT. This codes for CASSLDRDQPQHF.

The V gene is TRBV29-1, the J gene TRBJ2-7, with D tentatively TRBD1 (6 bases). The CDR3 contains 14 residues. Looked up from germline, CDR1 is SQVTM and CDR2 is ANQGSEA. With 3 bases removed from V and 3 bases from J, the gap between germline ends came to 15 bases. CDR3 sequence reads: CSVETGSTYYEQYF. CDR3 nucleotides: TGCAGCGTTGAGACAGGATCGACCTACTACGAGCAGTACTTC.

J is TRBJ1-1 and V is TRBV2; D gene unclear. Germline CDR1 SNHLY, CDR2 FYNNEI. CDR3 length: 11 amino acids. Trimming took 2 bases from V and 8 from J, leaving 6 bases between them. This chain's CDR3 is CASSERAEAFF. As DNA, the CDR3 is TGTGCCAGCAGTGAAAGGGCAGAAGCTTTCTTT.

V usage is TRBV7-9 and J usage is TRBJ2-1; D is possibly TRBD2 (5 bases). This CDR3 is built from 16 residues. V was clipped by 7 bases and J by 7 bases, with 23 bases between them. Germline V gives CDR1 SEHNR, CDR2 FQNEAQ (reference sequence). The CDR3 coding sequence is TGTGCCAGCACAACTATCGGGGATCTCCGTGCGAATGAGCAGTTCTTC. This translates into CASTTIGDLRANEQFF.

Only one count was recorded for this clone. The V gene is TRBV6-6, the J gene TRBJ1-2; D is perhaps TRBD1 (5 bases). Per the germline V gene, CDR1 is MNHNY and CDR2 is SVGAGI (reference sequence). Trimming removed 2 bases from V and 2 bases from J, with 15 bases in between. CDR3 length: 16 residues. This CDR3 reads CASSYGGVTENYGYTF. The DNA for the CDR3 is TGTGCCAGCAGTTACGGTGGCGTGACAGAGAACTATGGCTACACCTTC.

The CDR3 loop reads CASSINRLGHPNEKLFF. The CDR3 nucleotides read TGTGCCAGTAGTATAAATCGGCTGGGACACCCTAATGAAAAACTGTTTTTT. The V call is TRBV19, the J call TRBJ1-4, with D possibly matching TRBD1 (6 bases). V was cut by 2 bases and J by 3 bases, with 16 bases left in between. In germline, CDR1 is LNHDA, CDR2 SQIVND (reference sequence). There are 17 residues in the CDR3.

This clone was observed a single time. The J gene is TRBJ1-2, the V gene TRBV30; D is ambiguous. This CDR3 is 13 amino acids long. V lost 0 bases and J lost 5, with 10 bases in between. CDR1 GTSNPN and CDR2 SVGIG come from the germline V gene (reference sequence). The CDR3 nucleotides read TGTGCCTGGAGTGTGCCCGAGAGGTATGGCTACACCTTC. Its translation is CAWSVPERYGYTF.

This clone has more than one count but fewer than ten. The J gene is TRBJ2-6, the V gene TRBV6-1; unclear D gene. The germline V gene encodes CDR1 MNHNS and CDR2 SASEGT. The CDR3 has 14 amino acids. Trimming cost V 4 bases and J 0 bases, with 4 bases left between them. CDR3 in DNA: TGTGCCAGCAGTGCGGGCTCTGGGGCCAACGTCCTGACTTTC. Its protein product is CASSAGSGANVLTF.

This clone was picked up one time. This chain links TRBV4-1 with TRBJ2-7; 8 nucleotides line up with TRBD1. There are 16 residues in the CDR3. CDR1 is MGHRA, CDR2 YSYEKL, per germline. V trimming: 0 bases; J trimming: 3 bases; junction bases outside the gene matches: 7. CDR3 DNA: TGCGCCAGCAGCCAAGAAGGAGGACAGGGCTACTACGAGCAGTACTTC. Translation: CASSQEGGQGYYEQYF.